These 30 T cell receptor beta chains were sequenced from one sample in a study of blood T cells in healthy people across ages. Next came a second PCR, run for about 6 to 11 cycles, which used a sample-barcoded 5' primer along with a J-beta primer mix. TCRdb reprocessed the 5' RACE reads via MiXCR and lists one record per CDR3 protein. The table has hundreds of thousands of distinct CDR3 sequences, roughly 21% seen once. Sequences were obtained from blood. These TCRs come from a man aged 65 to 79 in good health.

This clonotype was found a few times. The CDR3: CASSPLVSGANVLTF. CDR3 nucleotides: TGCGCCAGCAGCCCCTTGGTATCTGGGGCCAACGTCCTGACTTTC. The rearrangement links TRBV5-1 to TRBJ2-6; D is uncertain. From germline, CDR1 is SGHRS and CDR2 YFSETQ. Trimming took off 4 bases at V and 1 base at J, with 9 bases between the two ends. The CDR3 contains 15 residues.

The CDR3 spells CATSDLKLAGGRQFF. In DNA form, the CDR3 reads TGTGCCACCAGTGATTTAAAACTAGCGGGAGGGCGGCAGTTCTTC. The chain employs TRBV24-1 and TRBJ2-1; 13 bases match TRBD2. Germline V gene data show CDR1 as KGHDR and CDR2 as SFDVKD. This CDR3 region has 15 residues. The trim removed 1 base at V and 12 bases at J, leaving 5 bases unmatched.

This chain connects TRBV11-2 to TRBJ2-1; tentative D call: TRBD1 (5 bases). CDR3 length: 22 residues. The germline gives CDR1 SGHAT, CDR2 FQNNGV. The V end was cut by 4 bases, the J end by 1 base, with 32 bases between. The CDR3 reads CASSSVLGNGQGKPPSYNEQFF. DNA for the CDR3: TGTGCCAGCAGCTCCGTTCTTGGTAACGGGCAGGGTAAGCCCCCATCCTACAATGAGCAGTTCTTC.

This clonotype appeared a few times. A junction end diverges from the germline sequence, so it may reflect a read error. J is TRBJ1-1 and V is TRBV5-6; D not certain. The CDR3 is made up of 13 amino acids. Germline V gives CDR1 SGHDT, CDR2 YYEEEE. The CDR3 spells CASSLEPNTEASF. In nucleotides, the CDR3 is TGTGCCAGCAGCTTGGAGCCGAACACTGAAGCTTCCTTT.

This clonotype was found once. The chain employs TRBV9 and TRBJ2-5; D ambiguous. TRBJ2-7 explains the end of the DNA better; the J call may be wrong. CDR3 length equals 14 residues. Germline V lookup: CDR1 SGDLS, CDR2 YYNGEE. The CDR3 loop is CASSSSTGPYEQYF. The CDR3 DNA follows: TGTGCCAGCAGCTCCTCGACGGGCCCCTACGAGCAGTACTTC.

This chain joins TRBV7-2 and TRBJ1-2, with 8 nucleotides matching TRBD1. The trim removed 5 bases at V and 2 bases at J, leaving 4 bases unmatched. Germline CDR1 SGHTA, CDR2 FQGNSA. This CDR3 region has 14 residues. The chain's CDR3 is CASSPTGGNYGYTF. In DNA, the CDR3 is TGTGCCAGCAGCCCTACAGGGGGGAACTATGGCTACACCTTC.

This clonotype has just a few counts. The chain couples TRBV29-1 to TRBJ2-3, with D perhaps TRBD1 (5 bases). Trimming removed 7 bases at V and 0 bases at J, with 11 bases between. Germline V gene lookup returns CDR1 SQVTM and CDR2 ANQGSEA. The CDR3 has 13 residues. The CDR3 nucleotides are TGCAGCGGGGGCACAGGTAGCACAGATACGCAGTATTTT. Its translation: CSGGTGSTDTQYF.

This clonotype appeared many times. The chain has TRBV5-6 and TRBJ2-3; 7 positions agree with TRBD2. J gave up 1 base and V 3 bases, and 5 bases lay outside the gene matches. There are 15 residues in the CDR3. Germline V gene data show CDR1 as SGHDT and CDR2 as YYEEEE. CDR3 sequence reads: CASSWGLRGTDTQYF. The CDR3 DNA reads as TGTGCCAGCAGCTGGGGACTACGAGGCACAGATACGCAGTATTTT. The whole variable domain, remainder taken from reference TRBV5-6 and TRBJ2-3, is DAGVTQSPTHLIKTRGQQVTLRCSPKSGHDTVSWYQQALGQGPQFIFQYYEEEERQRGNFPDRFSGHQFPNYSSELNVNALLLGDSALYLCASSWGLRGTDTQYFGPGTRLTVL.

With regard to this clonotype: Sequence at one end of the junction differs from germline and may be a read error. The CDR3 reads CASSLDGNYGYAF. The CDR3 bases are TGTGCCAGCAGCCTCGACGGAAACTATGGCTACGCCTTC. The V gene is TRBV28, the J gene TRBJ1-2; no clear D gene. The length of the CDR3 is 13 residues. Germline V gives CDR1 MDHEN, CDR2 SYDVKM.

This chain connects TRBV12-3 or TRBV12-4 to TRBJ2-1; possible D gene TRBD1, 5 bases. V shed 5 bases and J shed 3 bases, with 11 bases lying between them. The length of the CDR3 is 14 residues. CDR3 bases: TGTGCCAGCAGTCATACGACAGACTACAATGAGCAGTTCTTC. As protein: CASSHTTDYNEQFF.

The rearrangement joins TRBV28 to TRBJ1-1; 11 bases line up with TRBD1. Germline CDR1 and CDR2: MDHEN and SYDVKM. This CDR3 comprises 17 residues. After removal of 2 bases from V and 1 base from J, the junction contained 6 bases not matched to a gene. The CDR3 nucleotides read TGTGCCAGCAGTTTAAGGGGGACAGGGGGGTGGAACACTGAAGCTTTCTTT. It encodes CASSLRGTGGWNTEAFF.

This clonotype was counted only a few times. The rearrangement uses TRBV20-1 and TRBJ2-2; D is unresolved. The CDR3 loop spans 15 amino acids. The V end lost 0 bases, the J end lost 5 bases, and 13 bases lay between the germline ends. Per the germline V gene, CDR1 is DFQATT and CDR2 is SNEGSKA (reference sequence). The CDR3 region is CSARDRSIGTGELFF. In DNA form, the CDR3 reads TGCAGTGCTAGAGACCGGAGCATAGGGACCGGGGAGCTGTTTTTT.

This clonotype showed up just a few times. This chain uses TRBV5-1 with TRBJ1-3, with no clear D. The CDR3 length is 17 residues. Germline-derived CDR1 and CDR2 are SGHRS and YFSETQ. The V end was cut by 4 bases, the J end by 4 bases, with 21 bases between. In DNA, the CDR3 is TGCGCCAGCAGCGACCCCGCGATTGGAGCGCGAGGAAACACCATATATTTT. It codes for CASSDPAIGARGNTIYF. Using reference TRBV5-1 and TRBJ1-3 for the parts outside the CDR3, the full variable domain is KAGVTQTPRYLIKTRGQQVTLSCSPISGHRSVSWYQQTPGQGLQFLFEYFSETQRNKGNFPGRFSGRQFSNSRSEMNVSTLELGDSALYLCASSDPAIGARGNTIYFGEGSWLTVV.

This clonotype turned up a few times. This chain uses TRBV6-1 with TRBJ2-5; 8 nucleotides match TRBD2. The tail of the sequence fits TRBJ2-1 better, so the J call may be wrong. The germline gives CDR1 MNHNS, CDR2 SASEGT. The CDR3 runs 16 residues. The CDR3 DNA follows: TGTGCCAGCCGCCGAGAGATAGCGGGATTTTACAATGAGCAGTTCTTC. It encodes CASRREIAGFYNEQFF.

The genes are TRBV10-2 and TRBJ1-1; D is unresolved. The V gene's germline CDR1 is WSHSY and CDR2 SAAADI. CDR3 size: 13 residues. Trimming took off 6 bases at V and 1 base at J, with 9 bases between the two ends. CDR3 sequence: CASSTQPNTEAFF. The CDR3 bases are TGCGCCAGCAGCACTCAGCCGAACACTGAAGCTTTCTTT.

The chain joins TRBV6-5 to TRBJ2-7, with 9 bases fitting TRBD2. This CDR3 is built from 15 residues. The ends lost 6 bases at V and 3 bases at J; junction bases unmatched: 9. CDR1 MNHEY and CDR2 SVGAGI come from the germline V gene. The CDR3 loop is CASRGVAGAVYEQYF. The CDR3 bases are TGTGCCAGCAGGGGAGTAGCGGGAGCGGTCTACGAGCAGTACTTC.

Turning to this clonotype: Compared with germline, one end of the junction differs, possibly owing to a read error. The chain's CDR3 is CASSWTSGNKFF. For the CDR3, the DNA is TGTGCCAGCAGCTGGACTAGCGGGAATAAGTTCTTC. The rearrangement uses TRBV7-9 and TRBJ2-5, with 12 bases identical to TRBD2. The CDR3 runs to 12 residues. Germline values: CDR1 SEHNR, CDR2 FQNEAQ (reference sequence).

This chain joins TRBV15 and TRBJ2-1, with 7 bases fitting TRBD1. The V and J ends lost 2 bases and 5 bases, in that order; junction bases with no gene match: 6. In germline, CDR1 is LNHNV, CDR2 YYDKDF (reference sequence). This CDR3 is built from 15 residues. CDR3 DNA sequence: TGTGCCACCAGCAGAAGCACGACAGGGAACAATGAGCAGTTCTTC. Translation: CATSRSTTGNNEQFF. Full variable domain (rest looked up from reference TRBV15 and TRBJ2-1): DAMVIQNPRYQVTQFGKPVTLSCSQTLNHNVMYWYQQKSSQAPKLLFHYYDKDFNNEADTPDNFQSRRPNTSFCFLDIRSPGLGDTAMYLCATSRSTTGNNEQFFGPGTRLTVL.

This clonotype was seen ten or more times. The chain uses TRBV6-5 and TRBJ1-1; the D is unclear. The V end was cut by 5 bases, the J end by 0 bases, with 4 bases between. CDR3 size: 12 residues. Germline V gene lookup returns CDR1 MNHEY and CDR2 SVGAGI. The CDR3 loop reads CASSRMNTEAFF. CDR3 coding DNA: TGTGCCAGCAGTAGAATGAACACTGAAGCTTTCTTT.

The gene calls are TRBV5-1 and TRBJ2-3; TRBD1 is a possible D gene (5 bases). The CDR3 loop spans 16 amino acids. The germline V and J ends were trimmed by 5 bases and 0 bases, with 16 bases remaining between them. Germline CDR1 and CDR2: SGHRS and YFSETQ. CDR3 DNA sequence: TGCGCCAGCAGACTAAGGACACTGACTAGCACAGATACGCAGTATTTT. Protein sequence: CASRLRTLTSTDTQYF.

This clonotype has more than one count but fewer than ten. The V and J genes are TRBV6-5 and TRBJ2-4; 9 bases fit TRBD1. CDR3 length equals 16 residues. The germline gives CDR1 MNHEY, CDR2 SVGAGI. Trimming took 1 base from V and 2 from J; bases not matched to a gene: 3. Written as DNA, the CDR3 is TGTGCCAGCAGTTACTTTGGACAGGGGCCCAAAAACATTCAGTACTTC. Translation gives CASSYFGQGPKNIQYF.

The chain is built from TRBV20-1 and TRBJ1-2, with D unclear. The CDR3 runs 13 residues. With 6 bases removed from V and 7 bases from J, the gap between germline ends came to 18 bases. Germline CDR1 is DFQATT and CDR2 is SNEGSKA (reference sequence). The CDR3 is CSAPWEGVGGYTF. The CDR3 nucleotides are TGCAGTGCCCCGTGGGAGGGCGTTGGTGGCTACACCTTC.

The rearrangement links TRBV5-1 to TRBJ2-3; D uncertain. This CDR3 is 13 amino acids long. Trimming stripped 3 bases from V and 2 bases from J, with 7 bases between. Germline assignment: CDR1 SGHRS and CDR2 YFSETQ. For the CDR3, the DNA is TGCGCCAGCAGCTCTGCCAACACAGATACGCAGTATTTT. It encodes CASSSANTDTQYF.

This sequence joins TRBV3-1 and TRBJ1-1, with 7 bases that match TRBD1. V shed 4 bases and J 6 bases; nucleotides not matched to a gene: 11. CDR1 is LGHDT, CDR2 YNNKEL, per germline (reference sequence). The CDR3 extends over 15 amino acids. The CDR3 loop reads CASSPGKGGGSEAFF. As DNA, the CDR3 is TGTGCCAGCAGCCCCGGGAAAGGGGGCGGGTCTGAAGCTTTCTTT.

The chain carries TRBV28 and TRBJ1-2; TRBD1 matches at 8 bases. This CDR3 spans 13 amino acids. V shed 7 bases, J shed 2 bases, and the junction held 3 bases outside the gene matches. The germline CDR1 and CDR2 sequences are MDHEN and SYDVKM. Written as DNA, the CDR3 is TGTGCCAGCATGACAGGGGTAAACTATGGCTACACCTTC. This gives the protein CASMTGVNYGYTF.

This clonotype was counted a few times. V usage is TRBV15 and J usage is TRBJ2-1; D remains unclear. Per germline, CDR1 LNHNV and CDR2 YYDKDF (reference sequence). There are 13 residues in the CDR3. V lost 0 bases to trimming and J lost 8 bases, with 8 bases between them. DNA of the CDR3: TGTGCCACCAGCAGAGATCGTGAATATGAGCAGTTCTTC. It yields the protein CATSRDREYEQFF.

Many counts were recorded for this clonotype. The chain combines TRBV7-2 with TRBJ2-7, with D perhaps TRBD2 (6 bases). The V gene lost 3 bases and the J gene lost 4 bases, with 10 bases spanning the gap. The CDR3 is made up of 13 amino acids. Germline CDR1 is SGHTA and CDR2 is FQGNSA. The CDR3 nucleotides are TGTGCCAGCAGCTTTGTTCGGGAGTACGAGCAGTACTTC. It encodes CASSFVREYEQYF. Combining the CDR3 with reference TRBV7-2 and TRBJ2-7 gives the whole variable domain GAGVSQSPSNKVTEKGKDVELRCDPISGHTALYWYRQSLGQGLEFLIYFQGNSAPDKSGLPSDRFSAERTGGSVSTLTIQRTQQEDSAVYLCASSFVREYEQYFGPGTRLTVT.

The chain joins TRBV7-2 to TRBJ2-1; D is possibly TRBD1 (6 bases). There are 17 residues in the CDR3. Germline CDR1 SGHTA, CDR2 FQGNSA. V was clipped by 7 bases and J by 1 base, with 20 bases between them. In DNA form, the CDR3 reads TGTGCCAGCAACCCTAACTTTGACAGGCGTTCCTACAATGAGCAGTTCTTC. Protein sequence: CASNPNFDRRSYNEQFF.

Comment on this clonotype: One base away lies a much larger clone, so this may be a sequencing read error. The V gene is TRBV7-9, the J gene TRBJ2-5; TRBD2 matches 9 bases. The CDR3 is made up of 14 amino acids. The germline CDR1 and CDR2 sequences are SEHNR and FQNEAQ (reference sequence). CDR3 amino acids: CAISSSGVQETQYF. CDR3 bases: TGTGCCATCAGCTCTAGCGGGGTACAAGAGACCCAGTACTTC.

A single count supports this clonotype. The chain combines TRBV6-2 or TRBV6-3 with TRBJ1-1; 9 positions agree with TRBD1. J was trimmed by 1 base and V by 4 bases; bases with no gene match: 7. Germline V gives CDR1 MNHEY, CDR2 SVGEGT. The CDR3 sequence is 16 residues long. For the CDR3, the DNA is TGTGCCAGCAGTTCATGGGGACAGGGCAAGAACACTGAAGCTTTCTTT. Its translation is CASSSWGQGKNTEAFF.